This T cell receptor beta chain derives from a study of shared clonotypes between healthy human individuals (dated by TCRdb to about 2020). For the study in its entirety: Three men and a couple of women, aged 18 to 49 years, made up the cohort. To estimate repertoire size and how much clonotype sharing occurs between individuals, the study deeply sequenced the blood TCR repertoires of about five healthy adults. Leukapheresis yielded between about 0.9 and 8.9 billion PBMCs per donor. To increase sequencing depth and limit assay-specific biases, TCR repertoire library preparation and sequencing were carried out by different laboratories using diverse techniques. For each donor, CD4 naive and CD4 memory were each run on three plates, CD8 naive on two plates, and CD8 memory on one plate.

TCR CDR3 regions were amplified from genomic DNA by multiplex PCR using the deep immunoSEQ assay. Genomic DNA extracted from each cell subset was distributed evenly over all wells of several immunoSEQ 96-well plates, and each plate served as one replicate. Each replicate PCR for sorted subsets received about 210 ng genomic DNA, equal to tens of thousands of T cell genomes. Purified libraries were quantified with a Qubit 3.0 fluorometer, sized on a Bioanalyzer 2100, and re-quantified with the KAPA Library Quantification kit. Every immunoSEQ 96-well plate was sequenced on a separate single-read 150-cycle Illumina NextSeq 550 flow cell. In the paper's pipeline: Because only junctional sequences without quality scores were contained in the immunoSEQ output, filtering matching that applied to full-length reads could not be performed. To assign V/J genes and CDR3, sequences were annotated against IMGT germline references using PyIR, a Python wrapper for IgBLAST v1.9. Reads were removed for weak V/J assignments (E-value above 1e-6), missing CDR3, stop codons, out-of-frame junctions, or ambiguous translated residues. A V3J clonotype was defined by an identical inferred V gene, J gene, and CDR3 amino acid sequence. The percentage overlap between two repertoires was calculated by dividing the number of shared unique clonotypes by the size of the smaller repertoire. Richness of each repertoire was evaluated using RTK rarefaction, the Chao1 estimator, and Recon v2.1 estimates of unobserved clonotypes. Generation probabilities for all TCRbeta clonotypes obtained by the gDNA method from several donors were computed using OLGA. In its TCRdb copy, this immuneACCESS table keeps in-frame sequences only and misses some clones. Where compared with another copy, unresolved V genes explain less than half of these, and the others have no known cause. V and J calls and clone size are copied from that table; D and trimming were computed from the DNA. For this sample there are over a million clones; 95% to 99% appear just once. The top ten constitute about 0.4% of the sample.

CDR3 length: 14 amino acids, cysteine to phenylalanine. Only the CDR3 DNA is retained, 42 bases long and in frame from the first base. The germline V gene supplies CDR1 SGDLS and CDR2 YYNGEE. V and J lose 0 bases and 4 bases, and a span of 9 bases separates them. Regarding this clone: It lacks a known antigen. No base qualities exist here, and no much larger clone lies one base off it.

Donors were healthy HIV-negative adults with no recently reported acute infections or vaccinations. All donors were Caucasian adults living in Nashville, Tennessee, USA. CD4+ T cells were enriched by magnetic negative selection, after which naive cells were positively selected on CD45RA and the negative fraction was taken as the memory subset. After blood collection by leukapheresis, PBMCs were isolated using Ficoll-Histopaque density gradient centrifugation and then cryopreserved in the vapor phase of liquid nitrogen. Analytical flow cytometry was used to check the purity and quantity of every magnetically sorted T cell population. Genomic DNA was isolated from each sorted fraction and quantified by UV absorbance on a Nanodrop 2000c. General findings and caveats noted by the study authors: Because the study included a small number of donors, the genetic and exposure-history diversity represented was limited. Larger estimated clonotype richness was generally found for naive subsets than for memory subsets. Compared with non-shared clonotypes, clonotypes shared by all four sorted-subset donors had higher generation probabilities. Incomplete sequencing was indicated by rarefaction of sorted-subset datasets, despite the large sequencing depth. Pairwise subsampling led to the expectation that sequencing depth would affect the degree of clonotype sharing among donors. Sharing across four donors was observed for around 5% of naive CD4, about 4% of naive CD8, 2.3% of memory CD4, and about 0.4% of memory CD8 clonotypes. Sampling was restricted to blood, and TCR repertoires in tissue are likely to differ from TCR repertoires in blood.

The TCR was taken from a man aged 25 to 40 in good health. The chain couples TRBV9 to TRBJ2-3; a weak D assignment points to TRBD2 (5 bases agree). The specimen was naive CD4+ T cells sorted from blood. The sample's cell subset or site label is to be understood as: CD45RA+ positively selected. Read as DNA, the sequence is TGTGCCAGCAGCGTAGGTCTCGGGGCAGATACGCAGTATTTT. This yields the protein CASSVGLGADTQYF.